The rows below give T cell receptor beta chains drawn from one sample of a study of radiation and T cells in renal cell carcinoma. Assay used: immunoSEQ multiplex PCR; TCRdb lists only in-frame clones, some missing. The table records fewer than 20,000 clones, about 61% of them present only once. The sequencing here drew on tumor tissue, taken from a patient whose treatment was nephrectomy without radiotherapy. Every receptor here comes from a man aged 45 to 65 with renal cell carcinoma. CDR3s include the opening cysteine and the closing phenylalanine or tryptophan. The D gene is left open where the match is weak.

>TRBJ1-6|TRBV18|TRBD1
CASSPQGANNSPLHF
>TRBJ2-7|TRBV9|TRBD2
CASSASGSHSYEQYF
>TRBJ1-1|TRBV7-2|NA
CASSLGQLEAFF
>TRBJ2-5|TRBV5-6|NA
CASGGPPRAKTQYF
>TRBJ1-4|TRBV4-1|NA
CASSQDGIIGEKLFF
>TRBJ2-1|TRBV6-1|NA
CASSEWGYEQFF
>TRBJ2-3|TRBV6-4|TRBD2
CASSEGTSGGDTQYF
>TRBJ1-4|TRBV6-5|NA
CASRETGGEKLFF
>TRBJ2-7|TRBV18|NA
CASSPGSGYEQYF
>TRBJ2-1|TRBV4-1|NA
CASSQVFSYNEQFF
>TRBJ2-6|TRBV2|TRBD2
CASSEASTSGAGGANVLTF
>TRBJ1-1|TRBV4-2|TRBD1
CASSQGLGGPEAFF
>TRBJ1-2|TRBV6-5|NA
CASSTTGPSAGYTF
>TRBJ2-5|TRBV6-5|TRBD1
CASRRDSQETQYF
>TRBJ2-3|TRBV7-2|TRBD2
CATARTSGGASTQYF
>TRBJ1-1|TRBV5-1|TRBD1
CASSLEGANTEAFF
>TRBJ1-2|TRBV28|NA
CASRLQGNYGYTF
>TRBJ1-3|TRBV6-1|NA
CASSTDYSGNTIYF
>TRBJ1-5|TRBV18|NA
CASSPGRGINQPQHF
>TRBJ2-7|TRBV6-5|NA
CASSLGHEQYF
>TRBJ1-3|TRBV7-6|TRBD1
CASSSGQGAVGNTIYF
>TRBJ1-2|TRBV5-1|NA
CASSSTNDYGYTF
>TRBJ1-5|TRBV7-2|NA
CASSLALNNQPQHF
>TRBJ1-4|TRBV18|NA
CASSPSYGEVGEKLFF
>TRBJ1-2|TRBV9|NA
CASSVMRSYTF
>TRBJ2-7|TRBV5-1|TRBD1
CASSWTGGYDEQYF
>TRBJ1-5|TRBV7-2|NA
CASSLTRDRQGNQPQHF
>TRBJ1-1|TRBV5-1|NA
CASSLAVMNTEAFF
>TRBJ2-2|TRBV7-9|NA
CASSLSGELFF
>TRBJ2-1|TRBV5-4|NA
CASSLGVDEQFF
>TRBJ1-2|TRBV4-3|NA
CASSQDFSGGGYTF
>TRBJ2-5|TRBV7-7|TRBD1
CASSINRGLGETQYF
>TRBJ2-6|TRBV2|NA
CASSENGANVLTF
>TRBJ2-1|TRBV20-1|NA
CSARSVNEQFF
>TRBJ2-7|TRBV6-5|TRBD1
CASRTPGQSYEQYF
>TRBJ1-2|TRBV6-5|NA
CASSLTEGYGYTF
>TRBJ2-1|TRBV7-2|TRBD1
CASSFPRTGTYNEQFF
>TRBJ1-6|TRBV5-6|NA
CASSLIGDYNSPLHF
>TRBJ1-1|TRBV6-5|NA
CASSYPGTLEAFF
>TRBJ2-1|TRBV27|NA
CASRDLLSYNEQFF
>TRBJ1-1|TRBV2|TRBD1
CASSKGQGRTEAFF
>TRBJ1-6|TRBV7-8|NA
CASSSDRIASPLHF
>TRBJ2-5|TRBV27|TRBD2
CASSPGRGETQYF
>TRBJ1-6|TRBV7-2|NA
CASSVGDSNSPLHF
>TRBJ1-1|TRBV6-6|NA
CASSLVHYIDEAFF
>TRBJ1-1|TRBV30|NA
CAWSPYPNTEAFF
>TRBJ2-3|TRBV5-1|TRBD1
CASSLDRGRDTQYF
>TRBJ2-7|TRBV9|NA
CASSVDPNPAYEQYF
>TRBJ2-7|TRBV19|NA
CASKIRRDSYEQYF
>TRBJ2-5|TRBV6-5|TRBD1
CASSYSWDRVTTQYF
>TRBJ2-7|TRBV5-4|NA
CASSPDPSYEQYF
>TRBJ2-7|TRBV30|TRBD2
CAWDKGLARHEQYF